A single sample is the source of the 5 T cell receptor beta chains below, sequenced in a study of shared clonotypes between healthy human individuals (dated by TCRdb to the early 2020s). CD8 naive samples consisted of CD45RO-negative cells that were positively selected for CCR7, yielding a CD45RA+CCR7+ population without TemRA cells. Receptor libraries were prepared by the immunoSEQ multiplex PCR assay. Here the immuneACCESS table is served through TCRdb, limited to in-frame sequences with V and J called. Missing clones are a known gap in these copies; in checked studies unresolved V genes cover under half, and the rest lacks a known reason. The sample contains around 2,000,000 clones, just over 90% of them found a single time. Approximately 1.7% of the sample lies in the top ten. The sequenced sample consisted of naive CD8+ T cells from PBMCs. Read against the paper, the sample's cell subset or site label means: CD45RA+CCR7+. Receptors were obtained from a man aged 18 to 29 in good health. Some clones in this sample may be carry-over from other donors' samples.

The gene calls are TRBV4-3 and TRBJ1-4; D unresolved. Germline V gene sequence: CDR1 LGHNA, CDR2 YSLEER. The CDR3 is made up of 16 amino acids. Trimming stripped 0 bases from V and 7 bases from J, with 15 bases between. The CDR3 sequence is CASSQEPLGPGEKLFF. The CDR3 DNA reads TGCGCCAGCAGCCAAGAACCGCTAGGGCCGGGTGAAAAACTGTTTTTT.

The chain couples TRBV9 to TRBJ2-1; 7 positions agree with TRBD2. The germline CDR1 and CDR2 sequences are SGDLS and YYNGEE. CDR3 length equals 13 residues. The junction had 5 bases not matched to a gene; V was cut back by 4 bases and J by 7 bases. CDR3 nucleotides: TGTGCCAGCAGCCCTTGGACTAGAAATGAGCAGTTCTTC. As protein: CASSPWTRNEQFF.

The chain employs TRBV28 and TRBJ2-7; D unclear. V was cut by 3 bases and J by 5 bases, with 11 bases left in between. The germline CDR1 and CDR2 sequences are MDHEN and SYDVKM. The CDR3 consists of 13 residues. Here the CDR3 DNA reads TGTGCCAGCAGTTTTAATCCGTGGAACGAGCAGTACTTC. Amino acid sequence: CASSFNPWNEQYF. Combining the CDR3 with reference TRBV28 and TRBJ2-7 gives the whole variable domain DVKVTQSSRYLVKRTGEKVFLECVQDMDHENMFWYRQDPGLGLRLIYFSYDVKMKEKGDIPEGYSVSREKKERFSLILESASTNQTSMYLCASSFNPWNEQYFGPGTRLTVT.

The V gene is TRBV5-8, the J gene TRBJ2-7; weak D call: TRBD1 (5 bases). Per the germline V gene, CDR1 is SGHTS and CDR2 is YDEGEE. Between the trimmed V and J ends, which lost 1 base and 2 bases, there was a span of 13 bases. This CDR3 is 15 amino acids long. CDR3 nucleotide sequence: TGTGCCAGCAGCTTGTTACCAGGGCGGACCTACGAGCAGTACTTC. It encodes CASSLLPGRTYEQYF.

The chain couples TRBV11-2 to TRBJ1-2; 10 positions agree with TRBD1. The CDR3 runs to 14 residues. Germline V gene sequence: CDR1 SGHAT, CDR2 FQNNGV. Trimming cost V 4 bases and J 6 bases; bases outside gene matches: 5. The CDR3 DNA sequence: TGTGCCAGCAGCTCCTCCGGGACAGGGGATGGCTACACCTTC. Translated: CASSSSGTGDGYTF.